Presented here are 16 T cell receptor beta chains from one specimen sequenced in a study of blood T cells in healthy people across ages. The second PCR ran about 6 to 12 cycles with a sample-barcoded 5' primer and J-beta primers. In TCRdb, the 5' RACE reads were re-called with MiXCR into one record per CDR3 protein. The sample records approximately 680,000 distinct CDR3 sequences, roughly 30% being singletons. The sequenced material came from blood. These receptors were obtained from a woman older than 75 in good health.

Comments on this clonotype: A much larger clone lies a single base off, so this may be a read error. This chain uses TRBV7-2 with TRBJ2-1, with 7 bases that match TRBD1. The CDR3 extends over 13 amino acids. Germline-derived CDR1 and CDR2 are SGHTA and FQGNSA. V lost 3 bases, J lost 8 bases, and 4 bases stayed unmatched. The DNA for the CDR3 is TGTGCCAGCAGCTTGACAGGGTGCGATGAGCAGTTCTTC. This encodes CASSLTGCDEQFF.

CDR3 sequence: CSARDRIAGVGQYF. The CDR3 DNA sequence: TGCAGTGCTAGAGATCGGATAGCGGGAGTAGGGCAGTACTTC. This chain links TRBV20-1 with TRBJ2-5; 9 bases fit TRBD2. Germline trimming cut 0 bases from V and 11 bases from J; bases unmatched to any gene: 10. Looked up from germline, CDR1 is DFQATT and CDR2 is SNEGSKA (reference sequence). CDR3 length: 14 residues.

The chain carries TRBV9 and TRBJ1-1; D is unresolved. Deletions cut 3 bases from V and 2 bases from J, with 5 bases between. Germline CDR1 and CDR2: SGDLS and YYNGEE. The CDR3 has 12 residues. CDR3 DNA: TGTGCCAGCAGCGCTATTAACACTGAAGCTTTCTTT. This codes for CASSAINTEAFF. Looking up the rest from reference TRBV9 and TRBJ1-1 gives the full variable domain: DSGVTQTPKHLITATGQRVTLRCSPRSGDLSVYWYQQSLDQGLQFLIQYYNGEERAKGNILERFSAQQFPDLHSELNLSSLELGDSALYFCASSAINTEAFFGQGTRLTVV.

In this sample, this clonotype turned up once. This sequence may be a read error, since a much larger clone differs from it by one base. V gene TRBV6-2 or TRBV6-3 combines with J gene TRBJ1-6; 7 bases align to TRBD1. The germline V gene encodes CDR1 MNHEY and CDR2 SVGEGT. The CDR3 contains 15 residues. V lost 0 bases to trimming and J lost 11 bases; unmatched junction nucleotides: 7. CDR3 protein: CASSYSNRGGPPLHF. Here the CDR3 DNA reads TGTGCCAGCAGTTACTCGAACAGGGGCGGTCCACCCCTCCACTTT.

This clonotype showed up many times. The V gene is TRBV7-9, the J gene TRBJ1-1, with no clear D. Per germline, CDR1 SEHNR and CDR2 FQNEAQ (reference sequence). Trimming removed 5 bases at V and 1 base at J, with 17 bases between. This CDR3 spans 16 amino acids. This chain's CDR3 is CASSIWVGRQNTEAFF. The CDR3 nucleotides are TGTGCCAGCAGCATTTGGGTGGGAAGGCAGAACACTGAAGCTTTCTTT.

A few counts support this clonotype. The V gene is TRBV6-1, the J gene TRBJ1-6, with TRBD1 identical over 9 bases. The CDR3 extends over 17 amino acids. Germline V gene lookup returns CDR1 MNHNS and CDR2 SASEGT. Germline trimming cut 7 bases from V and 0 bases from J; bases unmatched to any gene: 7. Here the CDR3 DNA reads TGTGCCAGCAATCGAGGACAGGGGAGCTCCTATAATTCACCCCTCCACTTT. It specifies CASNRGQGSSYNSPLHF.

This clonotype was observed many times. This sequence joins TRBV4-1 and TRBJ2-1, with D possibly being TRBD2 (5 bases). CDR3 length: 14 amino acids. V was pared by 1 base and J by 10 bases, with 14 bases between. Germline assignment: CDR1 MGHRA and CDR2 YSYEKL. The CDR3 nucleotides read TGCGCCAGCAGCCAAGTGACGGGGAATTACGAGCAGTTCTTC. It codes for CASSQVTGNYEQFF.

This clonotype was observed at least ten times. The rearrangement uses TRBV29-1 and TRBJ2-1; D is possibly TRBD1 (8 bases). This CDR3 contains 15 residues. Germline V CDR1 and CDR2: SQVTM, ANQGSEA. V was shortened by 8 bases and J by 7 bases, with 24 bases between the two germline ends. CDR3 in amino acids: CSSPGGGGSLNEQFF. In DNA form, the CDR3 reads TGCAGCTCACCAGGGGGCGGGGGAAGTCTGAATGAGCAGTTCTTC.

This clonotype appeared many times. The chain carries TRBV29-1 and TRBJ2-3, with D possibly being TRBD1 (6 bases). CDR1 is SQVTM, CDR2 ANQGSEA, per germline. The CDR3 runs 13 residues. V was shortened by 6 bases and J by 4 bases, with 14 bases between the two germline ends. CDR3: CSVAGVLADTQYF. CDR3 nucleotides: TGCAGCGTAGCAGGGGTATTGGCAGATACGCAGTATTTT.

This clonotype was found many times. The V call is TRBV6-1, the J call TRBJ2-7; a weak D match, TRBD1 (6 bases). The CDR3 covers 14 residues. Germline V gene data show CDR1 as MNHNS and CDR2 as SASEGT. Trimming removed 2 bases from V and 3 bases from J, with 11 bases in between. The CDR3 DNA follows: TGTGCCAGCAGTGAATACAGGGCGATCTACGAGCAGTACTTC. Translating it yields CASSEYRAIYEQYF.

This clonotype was observed many times. This chain joins TRBV6-2 or TRBV6-3 and TRBJ2-5; perhaps TRBD2 as D (5 bases). Trimming left V 7 bases short and J 7 bases short, with 10 bases between. CDR1 MNHEY and CDR2 SVGEGT come from the germline V gene. The CDR3 runs 11 residues. The CDR3: CASKEVGTQYF. The CDR3 coding sequence is TGTGCCAGCAAGGAGGTTGGGACCCAGTACTTC.

The chain couples TRBV7-7 to TRBJ1-4, with 11 bases identical to TRBD1. The J segment lost 10 bases and the V segment lost 6 bases, leaving 4 bases of the junction unmatched. The CDR3 is made up of 13 amino acids. The germline gives CDR1 SSHAT, CDR2 FNYEAQ (reference sequence). Written as DNA, the CDR3 is TGTGCCAGCAGTCGGACAGGGGGCGGAAAACTGTTTTTT. This sequence encodes CASSRTGGGKLFF.

This clonotype was found many times. The rearrangement uses TRBV20-1 and TRBJ2-3, with D hard to call. The CDR3 sequence is 14 residues long. The ends were cut back, 1 base at V and 0 bases at J, with 8 bases in the middle. CDR1 and CDR2 (germline): DFQATT, SNEGSKA (reference sequence). CDR3 sequence (DNA): TGCAGTGCTAGAGCTGACGCTAGCACAGATACGCAGTATTTT. This encodes CSARADASTDTQYF.

The chain links TRBV4-2 to TRBJ1-4, with 9 nucleotides matching TRBD1. The CDR3 is 14 residues long. Germline CDR1 is LGHNA and CDR2 is YNFKEQ. The V and J ends lost 4 bases and 8 bases, in that order; junction bases with no gene match: 5. In DNA, the CDR3 is TGTGCCAGCAGCCGGGACAGGGCGGGGGAAAAACTGTTTTTT. Its protein product is CASSRDRAGEKLFF.

The table lists this clonotype with many counts. The chain recombines TRBV4-3 with TRBJ2-7; D perhaps matches TRBD2 (5 bases). The CDR3 is made up of 16 amino acids. Looked up from germline, CDR1 is LGHNA and CDR2 is YSLEER. V was pared by 0 bases and J by 7 bases, with 19 bases between. CDR3 bases: TGCGCCAGCAGCCAAGATTGGGGAGTAGGATCGGAAGAGCAGTACTTC. Translated, it gives CASSQDWGVGSEEQYF.

With regard to this clonotype: A much larger clone lies a single base off, so this may be a read error. The chain couples TRBV2 to TRBJ2-1, with 9 bases aligning to TRBD1. The J call could be wrong; TRBJ2-7 is a better fit for the DNA end. The CDR3 contains 16 residues. Germline V CDR1 and CDR2: SNHLY, FYNNEI. The CDR3 is CASSGQGVSSYNEQYF. The DNA for the CDR3 is TGTGCCAGCAGTGGACAGGGGGTGAGCTCCTACAATGAGCAGTACTTC.